This TCR beta chain was sequenced in a study of T cell responses to AZD1222 COVID-19 vaccine. The data were produced by immunoSEQ multiplex PCR, yet TCRdb's version contains in-frame clones alone and is incomplete. The table has 75,000 to 95,000 clones, roughly 86% seen once; the top ten hold 2.8%. Whole-study findings and limits: Distributed over spike, vaccine-associated CD4 TCRs predominated at 160-218 and 743-854. Two AZD1222 administrations were followed by greater Spike-specific TCR breadth and depth. Donors were mostly white British, more females; clonal diversity possibly underestimated.

As for this clone: Its antigen remains unknown.

Germline V gives CDR1 SGDLS, CDR2 YYNGEE. This CDR3 has 13 residues. V was shortened by 0 bases and J by 5 bases, with 6 bases between the two germline ends. The sequence was obtained from an adult in good health. V gene TRBV9 combines with J gene TRBJ1-5; no clear D gene. The specimen comprised peripheral blood, sampled on day 0 of MenACWY control vaccination. The CDR3 nucleotides are TGTGCCAGCAGCGTAGGTGGATATCAGCCCCAGCATTTT. This translates into CASSVGGYQPQHF.